The clone carrying this TCR beta chain was observed a few times. The data were taken from a study of T cell changes during pregnancy in multiple sclerosis. Some clones are missing from TCRdb's copy, which holds only in-frame ones; the method was immunoSEQ multiplex PCR. The sample records 55,000 to 65,000 clones, about nine tenths being singletons. The CDR3 totals 14 residues. CDR1 and CDR2 (germline): MNHEY, SVGAGI. V shed 7 bases and J 2 bases; nucleotides not matched to a gene: 6. The TCR comes from a female donor with multiple sclerosis, enrolled in a pregnancy study. Here the sequenced sample was peripheral blood, taken in the second trimester of pregnancy. V gene TRBV6-5 combines with J gene TRBJ2-7; 9 positions match TRBD2. CDR3 loop: CASKWREGTYEQYF. The CDR3 DNA reads as TGTGCCAGCAAGTGGCGGGAGGGCACCTACGAGCAGTACTTC.